One sample yielded the 23 T cell receptor beta chains listed below, sequenced in a study of technical replicates of blood from several donors. The assay was immunoSEQ multiplex PCR, and TCRdb's table has in-frame clones only and misses some. The sample records about 64,000 clones, about 86% being singletons. Sequenced sample: PBMCs. The origin of the receptors is a human donor in good health. Some clones in this sample may be carry-over from other donors' samples.

The chain couples TRBV7-9 to TRBJ2-7; tentative D call: TRBD1 (6 bases). Germline-derived CDR1 and CDR2 are SEHNR and FQNEAQ (reference sequence). The CDR3 spans 16 residues. V shed 5 bases and J shed 4 bases, with 21 bases lying between them. The CDR3 region is CASSPSPGQGVYEQYF. CDR3 nucleotide sequence: TGTGCCAGCAGCCCGTCGCCGGGACAAGGGGTTTACGAGCAGTACTTC.

This chain's CDR3 is CASSKGQLNYGYTF. CDR3 nucleotides: TGTGCCAGCAGCAAAGGACAGTTGAACTATGGCTACACCTTC. The chain uses TRBV7-2 and TRBJ1-2, with a possible D match to TRBD1 (6 bases). Trimming took 5 bases from V and 2 from J, leaving 12 bases between them. The CDR3 length is 14 residues. Germline V gene sequence: CDR1 SGHTA, CDR2 FQGNSA.

The CDR3 DNA reads as TGTGCCAGCAGTTATTCACCTAGCGGGGGGGAAGAGACCCAGTACTTC. This encodes CASSYSPSGGEETQYF. V is TRBV6-9 and J is TRBJ2-5; 12 nucleotides align to TRBD2. The CDR3 covers 16 residues. The V segment lost 0 bases and the J segment 3 bases; nucleotides outside the gene matches: 2. Germline assignment: CDR1 MNHGY and CDR2 SVAAGI.

This rearrangement joins TRBV29-1 to TRBJ1-1, with a possible D match to TRBD1 (6 bases). This CDR3 is built from 14 residues. Germline lookup yields CDR1 SQVTM and CDR2 ANQGSEA. V lost 4 bases and J lost 1, with 13 bases in between. The CDR3 protein is CSVVNRGQNTEAFF. In nucleotides, the CDR3 is TGCAGCGTTGTCAATAGGGGACAGAACACTGAAGCTTTCTTT.

This clone appeared a single time. This chain links TRBV4-2 with TRBJ1-6; D is undetermined. The CDR3 runs 16 residues. Between the trimmed V and J ends, which lost 3 bases and 9 bases, there was a span of 18 bases. Per germline, CDR1 LGHNA and CDR2 YNFKEQ. The CDR3 bases are TGTGCCAGCAGCCATAGGTTGGGCCAACCAGGTTCACCCCTCCACTTT. This encodes CASSHRLGQPGSPLHF.

The chain combines TRBV5-4 with TRBJ2-7; D perhaps matches TRBD1 (6 bases). The CDR3 has 15 residues. V lost 3 bases to trimming and J lost 4 bases, with 17 bases between them. CDR1 SGHNT and CDR2 YYREEE come from the germline V gene (reference sequence). The CDR3: CASSSPDRTAYEQYF. The CDR3 DNA sequence: TGTGCCAGCAGCTCACCGGACAGAACCGCTTACGAGCAGTACTTC.

The V call is TRBV7-6, the J call TRBJ2-5; 8 bases line up with TRBD2. This CDR3 spans 15 amino acids. Trimming cost V 5 bases and J 7 bases; bases outside gene matches: 12. CDR1 and CDR2 (germline): SGHVS, FNYEAQ. CDR3 region: CASSPPSGQFMTQYF. DNA of the CDR3: TGTGCCAGCAGCCCCCCTAGCGGGCAATTCATGACCCAGTACTTC.

V and J are TRBV5-8 and TRBJ2-3; 11 bases map to TRBD2. CDR3 length equals 15 residues. Trimming cost V 4 bases and J 6 bases; bases outside gene matches: 7. The germline V gene encodes CDR1 SGHTS and CDR2 YDEGEE. The CDR3 DNA reads as TGTGCCAGCAGCATTAGCGGGAGGGCCGCCGATACGCAGTATTTT. Protein product: CASSISGRAADTQYF.

The chain carries TRBV2 and TRBJ2-7, with 10 bases fitting TRBD2. This CDR3 spans 14 amino acids. J lost 5 bases, V lost 4 bases, and 5 bases had no gene match. In germline, CDR1 is SNHLY, CDR2 FYNNEI. This CDR3 is CASSVQRGGNEQYF. The CDR3 DNA reads as TGTGCCAGCAGTGTGCAGCGGGGGGGTAACGAGCAGTACTTC. Full variable domain (outside the CDR3, taken from reference TRBV2 and TRBJ2-7): EPEVTQTPSHQVTQMGQEVILRCVPISNHLYFYWYRQILGQKVEFLVSFYNNEISEKSEIFDDQFSVERPDGSNFTLKIRSTKLEDSAMYFCASSVQRGGNEQYFGPGTRLTVT.

The chain uses TRBV9 and TRBJ2-7; 9 bases line up with TRBD2. Per germline, CDR1 SGDLS and CDR2 YYNGEE. There are 15 residues in the CDR3. Losses at the gene ends were 3 bases for V and 0 bases for J; bases not matched to a gene: 4. The CDR3 DNA follows: TGTGCCAGCAGCGGCGGGGGGGGGCGCTCCTACGAGCAGTACTTC. It translates to CASSGGGGRSYEQYF.

V is TRBV6-5 and J is TRBJ2-1, with D possibly being TRBD2 (6 bases). The germline V and J ends were trimmed by 9 bases and 4 bases, with 13 bases remaining between them. Germline assignment: CDR1 MNHEY and CDR2 SVGAGI. There are 13 residues in the CDR3. The DNA of the CDR3 is TGTGCCAGTTCTAGGGGAGGTTACAATGAGCAGTTCTTC. Its protein is CASSRGGYNEQFF.

The chain couples TRBV7-9 to TRBJ1-1; D unclear. The V gene lost 3 bases and the J gene lost 1 base, with 6 bases spanning the gap. The CDR3 length is 13 residues. Germline lookup yields CDR1 SEHNR and CDR2 FQNEAQ (reference sequence). CDR3 amino acids: CASSFVSNTEAFF. CDR3 sequence (DNA): TGTGCCAGCAGCTTTGTATCGAACACTGAAGCTTTCTTT.

DNA of the CDR3: TGTGCCAGCAGCCAATCGTGGGACAGGGTGTTCTCTGGGGCCAACGTCCTGACTTTC. This codes for CASSQSWDRVFSGANVLTF. V is TRBV4-2 and J is TRBJ2-6, with 9 bases identical to TRBD1. J was trimmed by 0 bases and V by 2 bases; bases with no gene match: 8. Germline V gene data show CDR1 as LGHNA and CDR2 as YNFKEQ. The CDR3 totals 19 residues.

This rearrangement joins TRBV29-1 to TRBJ2-5; D is uncertain. The CDR3 loop spans 11 amino acids. The V end lost 4 bases, the J end lost 5 bases, and 8 bases lay between the germline ends. Germline V CDR1 and CDR2: SQVTM, ANQGSEA. The CDR3, as DNA: TGCAGCGTTGTGGGCTGGGAGACCCAGTACTTC. Protein product: CSVVGWETQYF.

The V gene is TRBV6-1, the J gene TRBJ1-5; D unresolved. Trimming shortened V by 8 bases and J by 3 bases, and 11 bases separated the two germline ends. The CDR3 contains 13 residues. The V gene's germline CDR1 is MNHNS and CDR2 SASEGT. Here the CDR3 reads CASATETNQPQHF. The CDR3 DNA follows: TGTGCCAGCGCTACAGAGACCAATCAGCCCCAGCATTTT.

The chain recombines TRBV14 with TRBJ2-7, with TRBD2 identical over 8 bases. Germline CDR1 reads SGHDN; CDR2 reads FVKESK. V shed 3 bases and J 4 bases; nucleotides not matched to a gene: 14. This CDR3 contains 17 residues. The CDR3 protein is CASSQQAGGGSFYEQYF. The CDR3 DNA follows: TGTGCCAGCAGCCAGCAGGCGGGGGGAGGGAGTTTTTACGAGCAGTACTTC.

J is TRBJ1-2 and V is TRBV6-1, with D possibly matching TRBD1 (6 bases). This CDR3 has 13 residues. Trimming removed 1 base from V and 8 bases from J, with 11 bases in between. Germline V gene lookup returns CDR1 MNHNS and CDR2 SASEGT. The CDR3 is CASSEVGGSGYTF. As DNA, the CDR3 is TGTGCCAGCAGTGAAGTTGGGGGCTCCGGCTACACCTTC.

This clone was recorded only once. As DNA, the CDR3 is TGTGCCAGCAGCACGGGACAGGGGTCCCCAGATACGCAGTATTTT. This encodes CASSTGQGSPDTQYF. V gene TRBV11-3 combines with J gene TRBJ2-3; 10 nucleotides agree with TRBD1. V was pared by 5 bases and J by 4 bases, with 6 bases of the junction left unmatched. The CDR3 runs to 15 residues. The germline V gene encodes CDR1 SGHNT and CDR2 YENEEA. The whole variable domain, filled in from reference TRBV11-3 and TRBJ2-3, reads EAGVVQSPRYKIIEKKQPVAFWCNPISGHNTLYWYLQNLGQGPELLIRYENEEAVDDSQLPKDRFSAERLKGVDSTLKIQPAELGDSAVYLCASSTGQGSPDTQYFGPGTRLTVL.

The chain employs TRBV7-9 and TRBJ1-5; 8 nucleotides align to TRBD1. Germline-derived CDR1 and CDR2 are SEHNR and FQNEAQ (reference sequence). The trim removed 5 bases at V and 3 bases at J, leaving 3 bases unmatched. This CDR3 region has 14 residues. The CDR3 spells CASSPGQANQPQHF. The CDR3 coding sequence is TGTGCCAGCAGCCCGGGACAGGCCAATCAGCCCCAGCATTTT. The variable domain in full, completed from reference TRBV7-9 and TRBJ1-5, reads DTGVSQNPRHKITKRGQNVTFRCDPISEHNRLYWYRQTLGQGPEFLTYFQNEAQLEKSRLLSDRFSAERPKGSFSTLEIQRTEQGDSAMYLCASSPGQANQPQHFGDGTRLSIL.

Only one count was recorded for this clone. The chain has TRBV14 and TRBJ2-3, with 7 bases identical to TRBD2. The CDR3 extends over 19 amino acids. Germline CDR1 and CDR2: SGHDN and FVKESK. The junction had 16 bases not matched to a gene; V was cut back by 0 bases and J by 4 bases. CDR3 DNA: TGTGCCAGCAGCCAAGATAGGACTAGTCTTGGACGAGCGGCAGATACGCAGTATTTT. Protein product: CASSQDRTSLGRAADTQYF.

This clone was found once. The V gene is TRBV19, the J gene TRBJ2-5; 10 bases fit TRBD1. Germline V lookup: CDR1 LNHDA, CDR2 SQIVND (reference sequence). The CDR3 sequence is 14 residues long. Germline trimming cut 6 bases from V and 4 bases from J; bases unmatched to any gene: 5. DNA of the CDR3: TGTGCCAGTAGCAGACAGGGGGCTTTAGAGACCCAGTACTTC. Protein: CASSRQGALETQYF. Full variable domain (missing parts from reference TRBV19 and TRBJ2-5): DGGITQSPKYLFRKEGQNVTLSCEQNLNHDAMYWYRQDPGQGLRLIYYSQIVNDFQKGDIAEGYSVSREKKESFPLTVTSAQKNPTAFYLCASSRQGALETQYFGPGTRLLVL.

This rearrangement joins TRBV7-9 to TRBJ1-1; D is uncertain. V lost 4 bases and J 1 base, leaving 13 bases between the germline ends. The CDR3 consists of 15 residues. The germline V gene encodes CDR1 SEHNR and CDR2 FQNEAQ (reference sequence). The CDR3 DNA sequence: TGTGCCAGCAGCTCGGACGGGATTCCGAACACTGAAGCTTTCTTT. It translates to CASSSDGIPNTEAFF.

The chain combines TRBV15 with TRBJ1-1; possibly TRBD1 for D (5 bases). V was pared by 2 bases and J by 1 base, with 11 bases between. This CDR3 spans 15 amino acids. Germline V gene data show CDR1 as LNHNV and CDR2 as YYDKDF (reference sequence). The CDR3 DNA sequence: TGTGCCACCAGCAGAAAACGGGGGTGGAACACTGAAGCTTTCTTT. This gives the protein CATSRKRGWNTEAFF.